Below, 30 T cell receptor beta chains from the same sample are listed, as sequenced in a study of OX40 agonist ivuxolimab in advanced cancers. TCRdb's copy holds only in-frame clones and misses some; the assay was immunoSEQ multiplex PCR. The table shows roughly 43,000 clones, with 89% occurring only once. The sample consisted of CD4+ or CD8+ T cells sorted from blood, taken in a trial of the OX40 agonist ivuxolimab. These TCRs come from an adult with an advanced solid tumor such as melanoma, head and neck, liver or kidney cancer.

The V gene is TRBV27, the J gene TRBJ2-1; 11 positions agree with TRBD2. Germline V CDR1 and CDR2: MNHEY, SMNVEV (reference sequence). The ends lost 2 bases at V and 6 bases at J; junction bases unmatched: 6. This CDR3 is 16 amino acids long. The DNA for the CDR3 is TGTGCCAGCAGTTTACGGGGGACTAGCGGCCTCAATGAGCAGTTCTTC. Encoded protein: CASSLRGTSGLNEQFF.

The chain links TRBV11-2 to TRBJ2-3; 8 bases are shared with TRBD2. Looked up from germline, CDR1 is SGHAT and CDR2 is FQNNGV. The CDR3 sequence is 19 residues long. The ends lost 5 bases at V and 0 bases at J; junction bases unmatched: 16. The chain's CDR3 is CASSRSGGDPTTSTDTQYF. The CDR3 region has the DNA TGTGCCAGCAGCAGGAGCGGGGGCGACCCGACAACTAGCACAGATACGCAGTATTTT.

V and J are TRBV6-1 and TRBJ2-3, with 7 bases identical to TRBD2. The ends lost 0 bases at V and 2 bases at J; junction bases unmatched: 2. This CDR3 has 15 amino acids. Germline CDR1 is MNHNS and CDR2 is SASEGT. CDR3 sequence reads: CASSEAGGTTDTQYF. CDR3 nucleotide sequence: TGTGCCAGCAGTGAAGCGGGAGGGACCACAGATACGCAGTATTTT.

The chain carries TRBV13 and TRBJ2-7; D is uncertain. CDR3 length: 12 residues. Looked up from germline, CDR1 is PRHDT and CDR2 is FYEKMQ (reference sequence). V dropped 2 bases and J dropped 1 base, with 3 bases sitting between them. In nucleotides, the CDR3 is TGTGCCAGCAGCTTATCTTCCTACGAGCAGTACTTC. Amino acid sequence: CASSLSSYEQYF. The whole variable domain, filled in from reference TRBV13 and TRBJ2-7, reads AAGVIQSPRHLIKEKRETATLKCYPIPRHDTVYWYQQGPGQDPQFLISFYEKMQSDKGSIPDRFSAQQFSDYHSELNMSSLELGDSALYFCASSLSSYEQYFGPGTRLTVT.

CDR3 protein: CASSRDRGLYTEAFF. CDR3 coding DNA: TGTGCCAGCAGTCGGGACAGGGGGCTTTATACTGAAGCTTTCTTT. V and J are TRBV27 and TRBJ1-1; 12 bases are a match to TRBD1. V lost 5 bases, J lost 5 bases, and 6 bases stayed unmatched. CDR1 and CDR2 from the germline V gene are MNHEY and SMNVEV (reference sequence). The CDR3 is made up of 15 amino acids.

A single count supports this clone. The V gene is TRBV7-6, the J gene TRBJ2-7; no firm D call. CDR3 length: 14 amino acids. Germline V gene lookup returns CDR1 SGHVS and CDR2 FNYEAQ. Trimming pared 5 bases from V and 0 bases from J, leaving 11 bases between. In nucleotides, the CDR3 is TGTGCCAGCAGCCTGGCGCCGGACTCCTACGAGCAGTACTTC. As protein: CASSLAPDSYEQYF.

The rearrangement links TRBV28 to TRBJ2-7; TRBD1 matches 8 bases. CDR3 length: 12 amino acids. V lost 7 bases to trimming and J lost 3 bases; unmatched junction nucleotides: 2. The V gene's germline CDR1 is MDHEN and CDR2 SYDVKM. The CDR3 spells CASKDRGYEQYF. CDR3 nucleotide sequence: TGTGCCAGCAAAGACAGGGGCTACGAGCAGTACTTC.

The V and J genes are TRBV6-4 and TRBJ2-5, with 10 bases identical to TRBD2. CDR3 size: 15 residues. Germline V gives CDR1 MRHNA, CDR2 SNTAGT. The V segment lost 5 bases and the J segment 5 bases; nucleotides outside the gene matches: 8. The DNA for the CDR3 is TGTGCCAGCAGTCCCAGCGGGGGGGCCGTGGAGACCCAGTACTTC. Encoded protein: CASSPSGGAVETQYF.

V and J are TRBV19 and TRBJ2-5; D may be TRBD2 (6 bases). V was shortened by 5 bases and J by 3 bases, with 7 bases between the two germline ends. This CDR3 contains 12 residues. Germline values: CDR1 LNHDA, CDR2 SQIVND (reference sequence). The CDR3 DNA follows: TGTGCCAGTAGTTCGGGGGAAGAGACCCAGTACTTC. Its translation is CASSSGEETQYF.

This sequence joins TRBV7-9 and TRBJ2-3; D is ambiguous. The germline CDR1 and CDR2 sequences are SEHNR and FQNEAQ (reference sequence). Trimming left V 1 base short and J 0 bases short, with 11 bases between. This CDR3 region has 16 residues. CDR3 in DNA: TGTGCCAGCAGCTTAGTAGGCAGGTTAAGCACAGATACGCAGTATTTT. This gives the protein CASSLVGRLSTDTQYF.

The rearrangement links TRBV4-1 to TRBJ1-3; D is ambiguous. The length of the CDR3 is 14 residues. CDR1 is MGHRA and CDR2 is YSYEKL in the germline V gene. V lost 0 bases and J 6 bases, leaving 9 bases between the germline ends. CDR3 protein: CASSQDSLVNTIYF. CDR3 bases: TGCGCCAGCAGCCAAGACAGCCTCGTAAACACCATATATTTT.

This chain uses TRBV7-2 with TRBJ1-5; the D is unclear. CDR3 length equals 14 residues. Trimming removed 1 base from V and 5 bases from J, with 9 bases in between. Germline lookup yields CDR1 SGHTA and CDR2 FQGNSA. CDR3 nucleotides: TGTGCCAGCAGCTTAGGGACCTTCGATCAGCCCCAGCATTTT. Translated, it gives CASSLGTFDQPQHF.

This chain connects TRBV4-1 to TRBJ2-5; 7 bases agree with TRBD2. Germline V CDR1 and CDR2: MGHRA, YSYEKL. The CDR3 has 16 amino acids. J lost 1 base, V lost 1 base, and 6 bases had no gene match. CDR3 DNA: TGCGCCAGCAGCCAAGGAGCCGGGGGGAGCCAAGAGACCCAGTACTTC. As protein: CASSQGAGGSQETQYF.

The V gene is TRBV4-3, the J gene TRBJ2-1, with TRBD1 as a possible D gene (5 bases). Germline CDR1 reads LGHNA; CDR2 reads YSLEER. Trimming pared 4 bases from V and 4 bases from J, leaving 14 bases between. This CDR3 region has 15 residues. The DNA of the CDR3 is TGCGCCAGCAGCCGCTTATTCGACAGATACAATGAGCAGTTCTTC. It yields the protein CASSRLFDRYNEQFF.

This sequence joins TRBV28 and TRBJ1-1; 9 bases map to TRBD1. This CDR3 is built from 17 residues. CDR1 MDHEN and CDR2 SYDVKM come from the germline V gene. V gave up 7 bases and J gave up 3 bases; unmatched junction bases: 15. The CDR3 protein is CASTSRRGTGRDTEAFF. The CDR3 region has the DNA TGTGCCAGCACCTCACGTCGAGGGACAGGGAGAGACACTGAAGCTTTCTTT.

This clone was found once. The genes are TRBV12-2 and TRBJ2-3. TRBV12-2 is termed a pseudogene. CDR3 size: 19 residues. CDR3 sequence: CASRLRQSRGFTFTDTQYF. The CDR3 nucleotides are TGTGCAAGTCGCTTAAGGCAGTCGAGGGGCTTCACTTTCACAGATACGCAGTATTTT.

The CDR3 bases are TGTGCCAGCAGCGGACAGGGGGCGGACACCGGGGAGCTGTTTTTT. It yields the protein CASSGQGADTGELFF. The chain uses TRBV9 and TRBJ2-2; 10 bases are a match to TRBD1. The CDR3 is 15 residues long. Germline values: CDR1 SGDLS, CDR2 YYNGEE. Germline trimming cut 3 bases from V and 3 bases from J; bases unmatched to any gene: 2.

In nucleotides, the CDR3 is TGTGCCAGCAGTACCCCAGGGCGGAGCGAGCAGTACTTC. Amino acids: CASSTPGRSEQYF. The chain recombines TRBV27 with TRBJ2-7, with a possible D match to TRBD1 (5 bases). Germline CDR1 MNHEY, CDR2 SMNVEV (reference sequence). The CDR3 sequence is 13 residues long. Trimming left V 5 bases short and J 6 bases short, with 14 bases between.

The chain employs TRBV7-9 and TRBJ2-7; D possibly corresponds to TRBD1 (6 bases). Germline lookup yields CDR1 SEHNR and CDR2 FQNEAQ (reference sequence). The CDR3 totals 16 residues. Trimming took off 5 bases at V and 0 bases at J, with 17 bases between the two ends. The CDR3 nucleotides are TGTGCCAGCAGCCCAAGGGACATACGGAGCTCCTACGAGCAGTACTTC. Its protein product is CASSPRDIRSSYEQYF.

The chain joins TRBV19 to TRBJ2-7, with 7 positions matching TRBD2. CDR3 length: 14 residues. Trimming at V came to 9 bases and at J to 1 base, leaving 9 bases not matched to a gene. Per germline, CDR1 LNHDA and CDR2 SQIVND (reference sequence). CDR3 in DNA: TGTGCCAGGGGTGTCCGGGGGGATTCCTACGAGCAGTACTTC. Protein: CARGVRGDSYEQYF. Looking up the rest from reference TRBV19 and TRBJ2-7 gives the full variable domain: DGGITQSPKYLFRKEGQNVTLSCEQNLNHDAMYWYRQDPGQGLRLIYYSQIVNDFQKGDIAEGYSVSREKKESFPLTVTSAQKNPTAFYLCARGVRGDSYEQYFGPGTRLTVT.

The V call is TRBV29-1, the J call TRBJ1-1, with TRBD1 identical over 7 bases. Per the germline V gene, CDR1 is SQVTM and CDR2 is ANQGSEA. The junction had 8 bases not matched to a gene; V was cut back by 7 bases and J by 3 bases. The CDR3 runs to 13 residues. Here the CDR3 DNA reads TGCAGCGCGGACCCAGGGGGGGACACTGAAGCTTTCTTT. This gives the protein CSADPGGDTEAFF.

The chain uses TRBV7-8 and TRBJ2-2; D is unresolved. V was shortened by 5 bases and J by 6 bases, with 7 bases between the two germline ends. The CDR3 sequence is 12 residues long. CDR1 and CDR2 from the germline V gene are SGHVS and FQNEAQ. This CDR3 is CASSPGSGELFF. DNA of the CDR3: TGTGCCAGCAGCCCAGGATCCGGGGAGCTGTTTTTT.

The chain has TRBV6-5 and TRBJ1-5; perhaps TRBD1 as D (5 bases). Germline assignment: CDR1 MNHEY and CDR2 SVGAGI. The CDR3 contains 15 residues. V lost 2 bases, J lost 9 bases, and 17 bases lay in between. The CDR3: CASSYGTRVERPQHF. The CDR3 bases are TGTGCCAGCAGTTACGGGACGCGGGTAGAGCGGCCCCAGCATTTT.

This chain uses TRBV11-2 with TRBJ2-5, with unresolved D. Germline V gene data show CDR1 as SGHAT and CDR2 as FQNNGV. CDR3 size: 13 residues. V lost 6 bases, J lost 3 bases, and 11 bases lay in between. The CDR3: CASSPTLKETQYF. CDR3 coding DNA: TGTGCCAGCAGTCCAACCCTAAAAGAGACCCAGTACTTC.

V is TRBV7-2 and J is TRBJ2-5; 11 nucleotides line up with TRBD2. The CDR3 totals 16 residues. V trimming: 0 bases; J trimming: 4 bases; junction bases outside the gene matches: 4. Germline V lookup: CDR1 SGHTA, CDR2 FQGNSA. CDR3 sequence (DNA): TGTGCCAGCAGCTTAGCTAGCGGGGGGGCCAGAGAGACCCAGTACTTC. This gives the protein CASSLASGGARETQYF.

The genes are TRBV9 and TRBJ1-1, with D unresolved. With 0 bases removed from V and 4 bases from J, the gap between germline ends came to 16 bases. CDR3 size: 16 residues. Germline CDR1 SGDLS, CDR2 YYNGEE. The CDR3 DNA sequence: TGTGCCAGCAGCGTAGTTAGGGCAGGACTGGGCACTGAAGCTTTCTTT. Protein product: CASSVVRAGLGTEAFF.

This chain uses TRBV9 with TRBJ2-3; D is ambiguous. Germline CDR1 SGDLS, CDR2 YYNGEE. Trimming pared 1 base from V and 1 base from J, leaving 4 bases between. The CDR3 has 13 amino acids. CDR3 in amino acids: CASSVRGTDTQYF. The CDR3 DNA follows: TGTGCCAGCAGCGTACGGGGCACAGATACGCAGTATTTT.

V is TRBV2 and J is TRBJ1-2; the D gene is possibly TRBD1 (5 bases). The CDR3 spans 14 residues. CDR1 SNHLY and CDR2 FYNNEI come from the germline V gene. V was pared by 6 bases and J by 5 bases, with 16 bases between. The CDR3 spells CASRKSGTDYGYTF. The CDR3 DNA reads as TGTGCCAGCAGGAAGTCCGGGACGGATTATGGCTACACCTTC.

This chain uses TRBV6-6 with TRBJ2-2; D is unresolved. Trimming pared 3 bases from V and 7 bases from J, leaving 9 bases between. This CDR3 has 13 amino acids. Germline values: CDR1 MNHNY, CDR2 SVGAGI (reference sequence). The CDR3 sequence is CASSYGMGGELFF. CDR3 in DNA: TGTGCCAGCAGTTATGGCATGGGCGGGGAGCTGTTTTTT.

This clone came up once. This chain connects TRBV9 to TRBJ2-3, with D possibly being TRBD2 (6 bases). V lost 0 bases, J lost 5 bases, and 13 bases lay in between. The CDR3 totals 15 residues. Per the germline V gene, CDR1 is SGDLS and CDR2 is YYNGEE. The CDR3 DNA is TGTGCCAGCAGCGTAGAGTCTGGAGGGATAGATACGCAGTATTTT. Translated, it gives CASSVESGGIDTQYF.